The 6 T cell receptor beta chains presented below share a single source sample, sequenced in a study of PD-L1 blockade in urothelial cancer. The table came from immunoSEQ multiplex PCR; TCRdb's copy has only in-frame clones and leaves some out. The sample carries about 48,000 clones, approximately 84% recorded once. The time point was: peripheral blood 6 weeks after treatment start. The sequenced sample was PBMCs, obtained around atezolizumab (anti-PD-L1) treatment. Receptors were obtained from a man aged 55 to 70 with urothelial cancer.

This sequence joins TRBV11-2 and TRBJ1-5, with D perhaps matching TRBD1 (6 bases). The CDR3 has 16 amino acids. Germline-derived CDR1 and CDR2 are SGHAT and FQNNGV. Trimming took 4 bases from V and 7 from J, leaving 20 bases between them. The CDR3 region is CASSSGGGGGVQPQHF. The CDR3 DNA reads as TGTGCCAGCAGCTCCGGGGGAGGGGGGGGCGTACAGCCCCAGCATTTT.

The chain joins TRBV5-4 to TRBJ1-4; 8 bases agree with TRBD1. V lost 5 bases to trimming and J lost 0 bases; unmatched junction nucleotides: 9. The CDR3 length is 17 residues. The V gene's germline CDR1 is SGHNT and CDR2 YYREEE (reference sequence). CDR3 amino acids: CASSSGQGGSTNEKLFF. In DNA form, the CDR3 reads TGTGCCAGCAGTTCCGGACAGGGAGGGTCAACTAATGAAAAACTGTTTTTT.

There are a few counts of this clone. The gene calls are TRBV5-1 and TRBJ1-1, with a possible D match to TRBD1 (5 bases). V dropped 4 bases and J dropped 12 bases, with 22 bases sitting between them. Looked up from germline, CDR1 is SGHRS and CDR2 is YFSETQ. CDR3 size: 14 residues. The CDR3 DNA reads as TGCGCCAGCAGCACGCAGGGAGGGCAAATGGGGACTTTCTTT. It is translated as CASSTQGGQMGTFF.

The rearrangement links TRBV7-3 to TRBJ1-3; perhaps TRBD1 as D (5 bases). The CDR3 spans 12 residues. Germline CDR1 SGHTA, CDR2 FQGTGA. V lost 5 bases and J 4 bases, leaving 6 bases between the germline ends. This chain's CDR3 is CASSPGGNTIYF. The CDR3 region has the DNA TGTGCCAGCAGCCCAGGGGGAAACACCATATATTTT. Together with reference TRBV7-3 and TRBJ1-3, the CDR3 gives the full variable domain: GAGVSQTPSNKVTEKGKYVELRCDPISGHTALYWYRQSLGQGPEFLIYFQGTGAADDSGLPNDRFFAVRPEGSVSTLKIQRTERGDSAVYLCASSPGGNTIYFGEGSWLTVV.

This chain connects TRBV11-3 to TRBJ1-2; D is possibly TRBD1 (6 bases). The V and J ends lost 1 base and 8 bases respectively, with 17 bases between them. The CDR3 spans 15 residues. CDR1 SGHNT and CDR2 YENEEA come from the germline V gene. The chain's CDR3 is CASSLGRTVARGYTF. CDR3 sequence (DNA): TGTGCCAGCAGCTTAGGACGGACAGTGGCTAGGGGCTACACCTTC.

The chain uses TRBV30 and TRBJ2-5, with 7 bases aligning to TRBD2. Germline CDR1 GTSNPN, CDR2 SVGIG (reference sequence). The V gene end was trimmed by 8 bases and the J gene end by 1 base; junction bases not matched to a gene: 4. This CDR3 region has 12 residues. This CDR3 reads CAVQRGQETQYF. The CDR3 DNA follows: TGTGCCGTCCAGCGGGGCCAAGAGACCCAGTACTTC.